This paragraph reports one TCR beta chain. This clonotype was picked up a small number of times. This receptor's antigen is unknown. No base quality values were provided; no much bigger clone lies one nucleotide off. The germline V gene (reference sequence) provides CDR1 DFQATT and CDR2 SNEGSKA. A distance of 17 bases separates the germline ends of V and J, which lose 3 bases and 6 bases respectively. The cysteine opens and the phenylalanine closes a CDR3 of 15 amino acids. Only the CDR3 region is kept as DNA, spanning 45 bases read in frame from base 1. The library relied on 5' RACE. Data came from an Illumina HiSeq 2000. Template switching added a universal primer binding site, and the final cDNA carried a unique molecular identifier that allowed TCR cDNA molecules to be counted accurately. Specific primers in the conserved constant-segment region were used to synthesize first-strand cDNA for the TCR alpha and beta chains. To control for contamination, each cDNA library was double barcoded with a SMART-Mk sample barcode plus Illumina barcodes. TruSeq adapter sequences and Illumina sample barcodes were added in two successive PCR steps. The TCR alpha and beta cDNA libraries were sequenced on the Illumina HiSeq platform using custom primers. In the original analysis: Raw reads were processed with MiGEC to extract unique molecular identifiers, and MiXCR was used to determine CDR3 positions. Recombination models were inferred per individual with the repgenHMM and IGoR tools using an EM algorithm. The tcR package in R was used for shared clonotype analysis, with sharing normalized by the product of cloneset sizes. To study raw recombination without the effects of thymic and clonal selection, out-of-frame nonproductive sequences were analyzed. TCRdb trimmed public reads at Q25 via fastp, called clones via MiXCR and kept in-frame beta chains. Each record represents a unique CDR3 protein, reported with the most common genes and DNA among its rows. The V and J calls were not made by the authors but by TCRdb's processing. This sample is represented by roughly 750,000 distinct CDR3 sequences; 21% of them were singletons. The ten largest clones represent 4.3% of the sample.

These data belong to a study of identical twins (dated by TCRdb to about 2016). For context, the study as a whole: TCR alpha and beta repertoires from monozygotic twins, unrelated adults of various ages and cord blood were deep-sequenced to test whether fetal clonotypes persist. To rule out contamination, the twin experiments were replicated at different times with different library preparation protocols.

Only healthy Caucasian donors were included. The twin cohort comprised three pairs of female monozygotic twins, all aged about 18 to 30 years. RNA for TCR libraries was isolated from peripheral blood mononuclear cells. Points the paper makes about the study in general: Fewer insertions were carried by abundant cord blood beta clonotypes; a weaker similar trend was observed in young adult naive repertoires, while no such trend was observed in memory repertoires. Compared with coincidental sharing between unrelated individuals, out-of-frame TCR alpha sequences shared between twins showed an excess of sequences with low generation probability. Invariant T cells such as MAIT and iNKT could partly confound zero-insertion analyses, though diverse VJ usage argued against this for most clonotypes. In monozygotic twins, recombination models systematically underestimated out-of-frame TCR alpha sharing, but the models matched the sharing seen between unrelated individuals. Conclusions relied on cross-sectional statistical analysis, since the same donors could not be followed over many years. A weaker excess of twin sharing was found in beta out-of-frame sequences because the signal-to-noise ratio was lowered by fewer shared sequences.

Another study also made use of these data, one on T cells expressing NK-cell markers. The second investigation adds: Three sorted T-cell subsets (CD3+CD56+NKG2C+, CD3+CD56+NKG2C- and CD3+CD56-NKG2C+) from fewer than 10 donors had their TCR beta-chain repertoires profiled. Among the eight sequenced donors, only one was HCMV-seronegative, while the other seven were HCMV-seropositive. To restrict sorting to alphabetaTCR-expressing T cells, an anti-gammadeltaTCR antibody was added in several experiments. In several donors, the dominant CD3+CD56+NKG2C+ clonotypes were found to rank among the top 10 CD8+ clonotypes and to make up roughly 1.0-7.0% of CD8+ T cells. Those dominant clonotypes were again the most abundant among CD3+CD56-NKG2C+ cells in a handful of donors, at about 25-60.1%. Whether the expanded NKG2C-expressing T cell clones were specific for HCMV antigens remained unclear. The study sequenced eight donors, all healthy volunteers chosen at random: three men and five women. HCMV-specific IgG was detected in serum with a commercial ELISA kit to determine HCMV serostatus. For several donors, unsorted PBMC were also used to sequence bulk peripheral blood T-cell repertoires. MIGEC handled demultiplexing of the reads and grouping by UMI, while MiTCR was used to assemble and quantify clonotypes. Only TCR cDNA sequences supported by at least two reads were kept to exclude erroneous sequences. The tcR package was used for downstream repertoire analysis, with clonotypes matched between fractions based on CDR3 nucleotide sequence plus V segment. Antigen specificity was annotated against VDJdb with VDJmatch, allowing one amino acid substitution in CDR3.

The TCR was taken from a woman younger than 35 in good health. Material: PBMCs. The rearrangement joined TRBV20-1 to TRBJ1-4; the D gene remains uncertain. The DNA is as follows: TGCAGTGCTAGTAGTCCGGGAGTAGGTGATGAAAAACTGTTTTTT. This encodes CSASSPGVGDEKLFF.